A selection of T cell receptor beta chains follows, all from one sample in a study of blood T cell repertoires in COVID-19. Method: immunoSEQ multiplex PCR; TCRdb's copy keeps in-frame clones and lacks some. The data contain hundreds of thousands of clones, around 89% of them singletons. The material sequenced was PBMCs or T cells enriched from blood (not recorded which). These receptors were taken from a man between 18 and 29 years old who had recovered from COVID-19. The CDR3 runs from the conserved cysteine through the conserved F or W. D genes are given only for firm matches.

d_gene: .; v_gene: TRBV15; j_gene: TRBJ2-1; CDR3nt: TGTGCCACCAGCAGAGATCTTATTCGGAATGAGCAGTTCTTC; CDR3aa: CATSRDLIRNEQFF
d_gene: TRBD1; v_gene: TRBV7-3; j_gene: TRBJ2-5; CDR3nt: TGTGCCAGCAGCTTAGGACAGGGAAAAGAGACCCAGTACTTC; CDR3aa: CASSLGQGKETQYF
d_gene: TRBD2; v_gene: TRBV4-2; j_gene: TRBJ2-1; CDR3nt: TGTGCCAGCAGCCAAGTGGATATGGGAGGGCCATACAATGAGCAGTTCTTC; CDR3aa: CASSQVDMGGPYNEQFF
d_gene: .; v_gene: TRBV7-9; j_gene: TRBJ2-3; CDR3nt: TGTGCCAGCAGAGGGGGGGTTAAAGATACGCAGTATTTT; CDR3aa: CASRGGVKDTQYF
d_gene: .; v_gene: TRBV19; j_gene: TRBJ2-1; CDR3nt: TGTGCCAGTAGTATGGGCGGGGGCTACTCCTACAATGAGCAGTTCTTC; CDR3aa: CASSMGGGYSYNEQFF
d_gene: .; v_gene: TRBV2; j_gene: TRBJ1-4; CDR3nt: TGTGCCAGCAGGGCACAACTGACAGTATTGAATGAAAAACTGTTTTTT; CDR3aa: CASRAQLTVLNEKLFF
d_gene: TRBD1; v_gene: TRBV5-1; j_gene: TRBJ2-3; CDR3nt: TGCGCCAGCAGCCGGGACAGGCATAACACAGATACGCAGTATTTT; CDR3aa: CASSRDRHNTDTQYF
d_gene: .; v_gene: TRBV7-9; j_gene: TRBJ1-5; CDR3nt: TGTGCCAGCAGCTTAGAGGAGGGGCCCCAGCATTTT; CDR3aa: CASSLEEGPQHF
d_gene: TRBD1; v_gene: TRBV5-5; j_gene: TRBJ2-2; CDR3nt: TGTGCCAGCCTTCGAACAGGGGGTGTGACCGGGGAGCTGTTTTTT; CDR3aa: CASLRTGGVTGELFF
d_gene: .; v_gene: TRBV6-5; j_gene: TRBJ1-1; CDR3nt: TGTGCCAGCAGTATGGACACCGGCCCTGAAGCTTTCTTT; CDR3aa: CASSMDTGPEAFF